This record covers a single TCR beta chain. This sample is drawn from a study of blood T cell repertoires in COVID-19. TCRdb's table, derived via immunoSEQ multiplex PCR, lists solely in-frame clones and lacks some. This table has about 240,000 clones, approximately 78% appearing once. The CDR3 runs to 17 residues. CDR1 is MNHEY, CDR2 SVGEGT, per germline. The ends lost 2 bases at V and 5 bases at J; junction bases unmatched: 13. The chain is built from TRBV6-2 or TRBV6-3 and TRBJ2-7; TRBD1 agrees at 9 bases. Sequenced: peripheral blood. The receptor was derived from a woman in her sixties with active or convalescent COVID-19. CDR3 region: CASSYRTGVILGDEQYF. In nucleotides, the CDR3 is TGTGCCAGCAGTTACCGGACAGGGGTGATCCTTGGAGACGAGCAGTACTTC.